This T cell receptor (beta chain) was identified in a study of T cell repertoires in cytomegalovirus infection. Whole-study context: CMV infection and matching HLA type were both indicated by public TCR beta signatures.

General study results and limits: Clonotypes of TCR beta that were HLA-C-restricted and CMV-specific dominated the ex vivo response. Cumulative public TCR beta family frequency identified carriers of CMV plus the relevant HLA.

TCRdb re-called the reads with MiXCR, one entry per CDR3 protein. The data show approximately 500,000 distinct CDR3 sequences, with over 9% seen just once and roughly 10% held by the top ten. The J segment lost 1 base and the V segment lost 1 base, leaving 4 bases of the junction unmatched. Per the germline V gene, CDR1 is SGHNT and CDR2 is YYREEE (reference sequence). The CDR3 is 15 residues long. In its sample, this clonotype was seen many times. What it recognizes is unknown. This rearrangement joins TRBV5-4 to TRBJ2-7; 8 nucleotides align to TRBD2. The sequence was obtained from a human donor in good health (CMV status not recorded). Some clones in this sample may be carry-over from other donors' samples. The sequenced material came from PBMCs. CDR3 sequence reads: CASSLKRERSYEQYF. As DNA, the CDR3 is TGTGCCAGCAGCTTGAAGCGGGAGCGGTCCTACGAGCAGTACTTC.